Shown below are 21 T cell receptor beta chains from a single sample sequenced in a study of blood T cell repertoires in COVID-19. The protocol was immunoSEQ multiplex PCR, while the TCRdb copy is restricted to in-frame clones and leaves out a portion. The sample carries roughly 100,000 clones, around 80% recorded once. Sequencing used peripheral blood. These receptors originate from an elderly woman with active or convalescent COVID-19.

V gene TRBV23-1 combines with J gene TRBJ2-1; D perhaps matches TRBD1 (5 bases). TRBV23-1 qualifies as an ORF whose function is uncertain. This CDR3 is built from 17 residues. V dropped 2 bases and J dropped 3 bases, with 17 bases sitting between them. CDR3 loop: CASSQDPQGSYYNEQFF. The CDR3 nucleotides are TGCGCCAGCAGTCAAGACCCCCAGGGAAGTTACTACAATGAGCAGTTCTTC.

V and J are TRBV15 and TRBJ2-1, with 14 bases fitting TRBD2. The ends lost 1 base at V and 6 bases at J; junction bases unmatched: 5. There are 17 residues in the CDR3. CDR1 and CDR2 from the germline V gene are LNHNV and YYDKDF (reference sequence). CDR3 amino acids: CATSRAAGTSGSNEQFF. CDR3 nucleotide sequence: TGTGCCACCAGCAGAGCGGCCGGGACTAGCGGGAGCAATGAGCAGTTCTTC.

The V gene is TRBV7-2, the J gene TRBJ1-5, with D possibly matching TRBD1 (5 bases). V lost 1 base and J 4 bases, leaving 8 bases between the germline ends. The CDR3 is made up of 14 amino acids. Germline V CDR1 and CDR2: SGHTA, FQGNSA. In DNA, the CDR3 is TGTGCCAGCAGCTTAGGTGGGGGGAATCAGCCCCAGCATTTT. Residues: CASSLGGGNQPQHF.

V usage is TRBV12-3 or TRBV12-4 and J usage is TRBJ1-1, with 8 bases identical to TRBD1. The length of the CDR3 is 11 residues. J lost 11 bases, V lost 5 bases, and 4 bases had no gene match. The CDR3 loop reads CASSPDRGAFF. The CDR3 DNA reads as TGTGCCAGCAGTCCCGACAGGGGCGCTTTCTTT.

This chain links TRBV7-8 with TRBJ1-3, with TRBD1 matching 8 bases. CDR1 SGHVS and CDR2 FQNEAQ come from the germline V gene. The CDR3 has 15 amino acids. Losses at the gene ends were 1 base for V and 1 base for J; bases not matched to a gene: 0. This chain's CDR3 is CASSLGQGSGNTIYF. CDR3 nucleotides: TGTGCCAGCAGCTTAGGACAGGGGTCTGGAAACACCATATATTTT.

V gene TRBV19 combines with J gene TRBJ1-1; TRBD1 agrees at 7 bases. The CDR3 runs to 15 residues. Unmatched junction bases numbered 4, after V lost 3 bases and J lost 0 bases. CDR1 and CDR2 from the germline V gene are LNHDA and SQIVND (reference sequence). The CDR3 spells CASSIRQGMNTEAFF. In DNA, the CDR3 is TGTGCCAGTAGTATTCGACAGGGAATGAACACTGAAGCTTTCTTT.

As DNA, the CDR3 is TGTGCCAGCAGTCCACTAGCGGGGCCGGGGTATGAGCAGTTCTTC. It codes for CASSPLAGPGYEQFF. This sequence joins TRBV6-2 or TRBV6-3 and TRBJ2-1; 10 nucleotides match TRBD2. Germline trimming cut 5 bases from V and 8 bases from J; bases unmatched to any gene: 9. The germline V gene encodes CDR1 MNHEY and CDR2 SVGEGT. CDR3 length equals 15 residues.

This chain uses TRBV7-2 with TRBJ2-7, with D tentatively TRBD2 (6 bases). CDR1 and CDR2 from the germline V gene are SGHTA and FQGNSA. V was shortened by 6 bases and J by 5 bases, with 11 bases between the two germline ends. The CDR3 totals 12 residues. CDR3 amino acids: CASRLLADEQYF. The CDR3 DNA reads as TGTGCCAGCAGACTACTAGCTGACGAGCAGTACTTC.

Written as DNA, the CDR3 is TGTGCCAGTACGAGGGGGCTCACCGGGGAGCTGTTTTTT. Translation: CASTRGLTGELFF. V is TRBV19 and J is TRBJ2-2; 7 nucleotides line up with TRBD1. The CDR3 loop spans 13 amino acids. Trimming cost V 7 bases and J 4 bases; bases outside gene matches: 3. CDR1 is LNHDA, CDR2 SQIVND, per germline (reference sequence). The variable domain in full, with the rest retrieved from reference TRBV19 and TRBJ2-2, is DGGITQSPKYLFRKEGQNVTLSCEQNLNHDAMYWYRQDPGQGLRLIYYSQIVNDFQKGDIAEGYSVSREKKESFPLTVTSAQKNPTAFYLCASTRGLTGELFFGEGSRLTVL.

The chain carries TRBV7-2 and TRBJ1-5, with D unclear. Trimming stripped 4 bases from V and 3 bases from J, with 10 bases between. The CDR3 has 14 amino acids. Looked up from germline, CDR1 is SGHTA and CDR2 is FQGNSA. The CDR3 is CASSSGGYNQPQHF. The DNA for the CDR3 is TGTGCCAGCAGCTCGGGTGGATACAATCAGCCCCAGCATTTT.

V usage is TRBV11-3 and J usage is TRBJ1-1; 8 nucleotides agree with TRBD1. The CDR3 runs 14 residues. V shed 5 bases and J 10 bases; nucleotides not matched to a gene: 12. Germline CDR1 is SGHNT and CDR2 is YENEEA. The CDR3 reads CASSTSRDRTGAFF. In nucleotides, the CDR3 is TGTGCCAGCAGCACCTCCCGGGACAGGACGGGAGCTTTCTTT.

This clone was seen just once. V is TRBV4-3 and J is TRBJ2-7; 10 positions match TRBD2. Trimming cost V 3 bases and J 7 bases; bases outside gene matches: 12. The CDR3 has 16 residues. Germline V gene sequence: CDR1 LGHNA, CDR2 YSLEER. DNA of the CDR3: TGCGCCAGCAGCCAGGCATCTAGCGGGGGACCTGGTGAGCAGTACTTC. It translates to CASSQASSGGPGEQYF.

The rearrangement uses TRBV6-5 and TRBJ1-1, with D uncertain. Trimming left V 0 bases short and J 3 bases short, with 11 bases between. The CDR3 is made up of 15 amino acids. CDR1 and CDR2 from the germline V gene are MNHEY and SVGAGI. Here the CDR3 DNA reads TGTGCCAGCAGTTACTCTTATCGACTATACACTGAAGCTTTCTTT. Translating it yields CASSYSYRLYTEAFF.

The chain links TRBV11-3 to TRBJ2-3; TRBD2 matches 8 bases. The CDR3 length is 16 residues. In germline, CDR1 is SGHNT, CDR2 YENEEA. V shed 4 bases and J 0 bases; nucleotides not matched to a gene: 6. The CDR3 coding sequence is TGTGCCAGCAGCTCCGGGACTAGGGTTAGCACAGATACGCAGTATTTT. This gives the protein CASSSGTRVSTDTQYF.

V usage is TRBV10-3 and J usage is TRBJ1-2, with D perhaps TRBD1 (6 bases). This CDR3 spans 16 amino acids. V dropped 4 bases and J dropped 0 bases, with 15 bases sitting between them. Germline V lookup: CDR1 ENHRY, CDR2 SYGVKD. CDR3 in DNA: TGTGCCATCAGTGGGGAGACAGGAGCAACTAACTATGGCTACACCTTC. It translates to CAISGETGATNYGYTF.

The chain uses TRBV19 and TRBJ1-2, with TRBD1 identical over 7 bases. J was trimmed by 4 bases and V by 6 bases; bases with no gene match: 2. The CDR3 has 12 residues. The V gene's germline CDR1 is LNHDA and CDR2 SQIVND (reference sequence). CDR3 residues: CASSRDSYGYTF. The CDR3 coding sequence is TGTGCCAGTAGCCGGGACAGCTATGGCTACACCTTC.

This chain connects TRBV7-3 to TRBJ2-3, with TRBD2 identical over 12 bases. V dropped 5 bases and J dropped 6; count of bases not matched to a gene: 6. The CDR3 covers 15 residues. Germline V CDR1 and CDR2: SGHTA, FQGTGA. The CDR3 DNA reads as TGTGCCAGCAGCCGGACTAGCGGGGAGGGGGATACGCAGTATTTT. It translates to CASSRTSGEGDTQYF.

The rearrangement joins TRBV6-5 to TRBJ1-4, with no clear D. CDR3 length: 15 residues. V lost 2 bases and J lost 0, with 7 bases in between. CDR1 and CDR2 (germline): MNHEY, SVGAGI. CDR3 bases: TGTGCCAGCAGTTACCGTCAGGCAACTAATGAAAAACTGTTTTTT. Translated, it gives CASSYRQATNEKLFF.

The rearrangement joins TRBV19 to TRBJ1-1; no definite D call. The length of the CDR3 is 14 residues. The germline V gene has CDR1 LNHDA and CDR2 SQIVND (reference sequence). Trimming cost V 0 bases and J 5 bases, with 10 bases left between them. CDR3 region: CASSIEGSGTEAFF. CDR3 in DNA: TGTGCCAGTAGTATAGAAGGTTCGGGGACTGAAGCTTTCTTT.

The genes are TRBV4-3 and TRBJ1-1; D gene ambiguous. This CDR3 has 13 residues. Deletions cut 5 bases from V and 0 bases from J, with 7 bases between. The V gene's germline CDR1 is LGHNA and CDR2 YSLEER. CDR3 loop: CASSFTVNTEAFF. DNA of the CDR3: TGCGCCAGCAGCTTCACAGTGAACACTGAAGCTTTCTTT.

The CDR3 spells CASSQESQGNYGYTF. CDR3 nucleotide sequence: TGTGCCAGCAGCCAAGAGTCACAGGGAAACTATGGCTACACCTTC. V and J are TRBV3-1 (or the pseudogene TRBV3-2) and TRBJ1-2; maybe TRBD1 (6 bases). The CDR3 has 15 amino acids. Germline assignment: CDR1 LGHDT and CDR2 YNNKEL (reference sequence). Trimming took off 0 bases at V and 2 bases at J, with 10 bases between the two ends.